The present TCR beta chain was sequenced within a study of blood T cell repertoires in COVID-19. In assigning cohorts, the study relied on participant-reported clinical history. All recovered Cohort 3 donors got two negative PCRs, got clearance, or saw symptom resolution. Clones were sequenced by immunoSEQ multiplex PCR, and TCRdb holds only the in-frame ones, with some missing. The sample carries 200,000 or so clones, approximately 90% recorded once. Trimming cost V 0 bases and J 2 bases, with 17 bases left between them. This CDR3 has 19 residues. CDR1 MGHRA and CDR2 YSYEKL come from the germline V gene.

The sample was PBMCs or T cells enriched from blood (not recorded which). This TCR derives from a woman in her twenties or thirties who had recovered from COVID-19. The chain combines TRBV4-1 with TRBJ2-6; D is perhaps TRBD1 (6 bases). The CDR3 DNA follows: TGCGCCAGCAGCCAAGATGGGGGCAGGGGATCAGCTGGGGCCAACGTCCTGACTTTC. This sequence encodes CASSQDGGRGSAGANVLTF.